The rows below give T cell receptor beta chains drawn from one sample of a study of radiation and T cells in renal cell carcinoma. TCRdb keeps only in-frame clones here, not all; method: immunoSEQ multiplex PCR. The sample holds about 150,000 clones, about 88% seen once. Here the sequenced sample was blood, taken from a patient whose treatment included radiotherapy and nephrectomy. These receptors all stem from a woman in her 70s with renal cell carcinoma. CDR3s include the opening cysteine and the closing phenylalanine or tryptophan. The D gene is left open where the match is weak. Some rows mark clone size as missing; the rest say once, few, many or name a class of expanded clone.

j_gene	v_gene	d_gene	abundance	CDR3aa	CDR3nt
TRBJ1-6	TRBV11-2	-	few	CASSSRGGGSYNSPLHF	TGTGCCAGCAGCTCACGAGGCGGGGGATCCTATAATTCACCCCTCCACTTT
TRBJ2-4	TRBV27	-	-	CASSSLRDPLAKNIQYF	TGTGCCAGCAGTTCCCTCCGGGACCCACTGGCCAAAAACATTCAGTACTTC
TRBJ2-1	TRBV6-1	TRBD2	-	CASRTSGSSYNEQFF	TGTGCCAGCAGGACTAGCGGTAGCTCCTACAATGAGCAGTTCTTC
TRBJ1-3	TRBV10-3	-	few	CAISEGAVSGNTIYF	TGTGCCATCAGTGAGGGGGCGGTCTCTGGAAACACCATATATTTT
TRBJ1-6	TRBV19	-	-	CASSPVLGRLPLHF	TGTGCCAGTAGTCCCGTATTGGGACGGCTCCCCCTCCACTTT
TRBJ1-2	TRBV30	-	-	CAWSAFRVGYTF	TGTGCCTGGAGTGCCTTCAGGGTTGGCTACACCTTC
TRBJ1-1	TRBV5-1	-	-	CASSLGRGSTEAFF	TGCGCCAGCAGCTTGGGGCGGGGGTCAACTGAAGCTTTCTTT
TRBJ1-1	TRBV30	-	-	CAWSRGASSMNTEAFF	TGTGCCTGGAGTCGGGGGGCTTCCTCTATGAACACTGAAGCTTTCTTT
TRBJ2-1	TRBV5-1	TRBD1	-	CASSWGQGMGNEQFF	TGCGCCAGCAGCTGGGGACAGGGGATGGGCAATGAGCAGTTCTTC
TRBJ1-1	TRBV5-4	-	-	CASRPAEVTEAFF	TGTGCCAGCAGACCCGCGGAGGTCACTGAAGCTTTCTTT
TRBJ1-2	TRBV5-4	-	-	CASSLSHRSGYTF	TGTGCCAGCAGCTTGTCGCACAGGTCCGGCTACACCTTC
TRBJ2-5	TRBV7-9	TRBD2	-	CASSPSGGKETQYF	TGTGCCAGCAGTCCCAGCGGGGGAAAAGAGACCCAGTACTTC
TRBJ1-2	TRBV10-3	-	-	CAISLDRDGYTF	TGTGCCATCAGTCTGGACCGGGATGGCTACACCTTC
TRBJ1-4	TRBV30	-	-	CAWTGSGEKLFF	TGTGCCTGGACGGGATCGGGAGAAAAACTGTTTTTT
TRBJ2-1	TRBV5-1	-	-	CASSPWGRGSSYNEQFF	TGCGCCAGCAGCCCCTGGGGGCGGGGGAGCTCCTACAATGAGCAGTTCTTC
TRBJ1-3	TRBV29-1	-	once	CSVEKGAGNTIYF	TGCAGCGTTGAAAAGGGTGCTGGAAACACCATATATTTT
TRBJ2-1	TRBV5-1	-	-	CASSGGRGFNEQFF	TGCGCCAGCAGCGGGGGGCGTGGGTTCAATGAGCAGTTCTTC
TRBJ2-7	TRBV11-3	TRBD1	-	CASSLQSGGPYEQYF	TGTGCCAGCAGCTTACAGTCAGGGGGACCCTACGAGCAGTACTTC